This TCR beta chain was documented in a study of glioma-infiltrating T cells after dendritic cell vaccination (dated by TCRdb to 2016 to 2018). Regarding the complete study: The cohort included approximately 15 glioblastoma patients drawn from Phase I and II dendritic cell vaccination trials, of whom 9 were newly diagnosed and 6 had recurrent disease. Autologous tumor lysate-pulsed dendritic cell vaccination was administered to the patients between about 2002 and 2012. The vaccine consisted of monocyte-derived dendritic cells cultured seven days with IL-4 and GM-CSF, then pulsed overnight with autologous tumor lysate. Each patient was given three intradermal dendritic cell vaccine injections, spaced two weeks apart, in the arm below the axilla. In glioblastoma patients vaccinated with dendritic cells, deep sequencing of TCR beta CDR3 regions served to measure tumor-infiltrating lymphocyte content and to compare repertoires between tumor and blood. Survival after dendritic cell vaccination was correlated with TCR sequencing metrics such as TIL content and the overlap between tumor and blood repertoires. The paper's findings and limits, for the study overall: The three-group TCR overlap response model was described as speculative and requiring prospective validation. TCR clonality showed no direct relationship with survival, which suggests that a diverse polyclonal response may matter. The cohort was small and heterogeneous, few patients had complete blood and tumor sets, and even fewer had initial-recurrent tumor pairs. After dendritic cell vaccination, a higher estimated pretreatment TIL content predicted longer time to progression and longer overall survival.

TCRB CDR3 regions were amplified from roughly 1.8 ug genomic DNA, or all available DNA if less, using the immunoSEQ assay. Multiplex PCR used 60 forward primers for TCR V beta segments and 13 reverse primers for J beta segments. To estimate reads per starting template, synthetic control templates were spiked into each sample at limiting dilution. The Illumina HiSeq System generated 87 bp sequencing reads. In the original analysis: PCR and sequencing errors were removed by a nearest neighbor algorithm that merged closely related sequences. TCR overlap was defined as the percentage of unique tumor TCR beta sequences that were also present in the same patient's peripheral blood. The clones in this table, taken by TCRdb from immuneACCESS, are in-frame only. Not every clone is retained; where verified, under half of the shortfall comes from an unresolved V gene, and the cause of the rest is unknown. The DNA gave D and trimming, while V, J and clone size come from that table. This sample comprises about 50,000 clones, approximately 90% of them detected only once. The ten largest clones take up roughly 5% of the sample.

In regard to this clone: Which antigen it targets is not known. The record has no base qualities; no much larger clone is one base away.

The intended sense of this specimen's time point label: after dendritic cell vaccination, including at tumor progression/relapse. Patients were selected for having adequate residual fresh-frozen tumor tissue and more than two years of available survival data. Although molecular status otherwise differed among the glioblastoma patients, no patient had an isocitrate dehydrogenase mutation. PBMC were collected before vaccination, two weeks after the third vaccination, and at tumor progression if tumor progression occurred. Genomic DNA was extracted with the Qiagen DNeasy Blood extraction Kit. For this chain, trimming is 5 bases at the V end and 7 bases at the J end, and the number of junction bases without a gene match is 15. Spanning cysteine to phenylalanine, the CDR3 consists of 19 amino acids. Only the CDR3 part of the read is kept: 57 bases, read in frame from the first base. The germline V gene encodes CDR1 SGHTA and CDR2 FQGNSA.

The chain is made from TRBV7-2 and TRBJ2-3, with TRBD2 matching 16 junction bases. Sequenced material: blood, taken after dendritic cell vaccination. The TCR comes from a human donor with glioblastoma. The nucleotide sequence is given as TGTGCCAGCAGCGCCGCCTCGGGACTAGCGGGAGGGGGCACGAATACGCAGTATTTT. Translated, it gives CASSAASGLAGGGTNTQYF.